The 25 T cell receptor beta chains in this list originate from one sample, sequenced in a study of human T cells and chemical hapten exposure. Time point specified: patch test 1, 2 weeks after DPC sensitization. Treatment defined: therapeutic diphenylcyclopropenone sensitization with weekly scalp DPC. In TCRdb, the RACE reads were re-called with MiXCR into one record per CDR3 protein. In the table there are 340,000 or so distinct CDR3 sequences, around 7% of which are singletons. This material consisted of whole blood, taken in connection with sensitization to the hapten diphenylcyclopropenone (DPC). These receptors were obtained from a woman younger than 35 with alopecia areata. Some clones in this sample may be carry-over from other donors' samples.

The chain joins TRBV20-1 to TRBJ1-1; D ambiguous. CDR3 length: 12 residues. Germline CDR1 is DFQATT and CDR2 is SNEGSKA (reference sequence). Trimming took 5 bases from V and 1 from J, leaving 8 bases between them. CDR3 nucleotide sequence: TGCAGTGCTTTTAGGGCGAACACTGAAGCTTTCTTT. This gives the protein CSAFRANTEAFF.

The chain is built from TRBV6-1 and TRBJ1-2; the D gene is possibly TRBD1 (5 bases). The germline V gene has CDR1 MNHNS and CDR2 SASEGT. This CDR3 spans 14 amino acids. Trimming cost V 8 bases and J 6 bases, with 19 bases left between them. The CDR3 reads CASLHLGGGDGYTF. In nucleotides, the CDR3 is TGTGCCAGCCTCCACCTTGGCGGGGGGGATGGCTACACCTTC.

This clonotype was seen at least ten times. The chain couples TRBV20-1 to TRBJ1-1, with D perhaps matching TRBD1 (5 bases). V was shortened by 3 bases and J by 5 bases, with 10 bases between the two germline ends. CDR3 length: 12 amino acids. Per the germline V gene, CDR1 is DFQATT and CDR2 is SNEGSKA (reference sequence). The DNA of the CDR3 is TGCAGTGCTAGTCCGGGGGGGACTGAAGCTTTCTTT. Protein: CSASPGGTEAFF.

This clonotype was seen at least ten times. The gene calls are TRBV29-1 and TRBJ2-2; D remains unclear. CDR1 and CDR2 (germline): SQVTM, ANQGSEA. Trimming shortened V by 4 bases and J by 1 base, and 4 bases separated the two germline ends. CDR3 length: 12 residues. CDR3 nucleotide sequence: TGCAGCGTTGCGCAGAACACCGGGGAGCTGTTTTTT. It specifies CSVAQNTGELFF.

This clonotype has more than one count but fewer than ten. The chain combines TRBV4-1 with TRBJ1-2; the D is unclear. In germline, CDR1 is MGHRA, CDR2 YSYEKL. This CDR3 contains 14 residues. V lost 0 bases and J 0 bases, leaving 5 bases between the germline ends. As DNA, the CDR3 is TGCGCCAGCAGCCAAGACAGAACTAACTATGGCTACACCTTC. This codes for CASSQDRTNYGYTF.

In its sample, this clonotype was seen a few times. This chain joins TRBV20-1 and TRBJ2-2, with D perhaps matching TRBD1 (6 bases). The CDR3 totals 14 residues. The germline CDR1 and CDR2 sequences are DFQATT and SNEGSKA (reference sequence). V lost 0 bases, J lost 5 bases, and 10 bases lay in between. Here the CDR3 reads CSARDSTGTGELFF. CDR3 nucleotide sequence: TGCAGTGCTAGAGATAGTACAGGGACCGGGGAGCTGTTTTTT.

This clonotype has only a few counts. The V gene is TRBV28, the J gene TRBJ2-6, with D uncertain. V lost 1 base and J lost 2, with 6 bases in between. The germline V gene encodes CDR1 MDHEN and CDR2 SYDVKM. The CDR3 runs 15 residues. In DNA form, the CDR3 reads TGTGCCAGCAGTTTATACAGCCCTGGGGCCAACGTCCTGACTTTC. Protein: CASSLYSPGANVLTF. Full variable domain (outside the CDR3, taken from reference TRBV28 and TRBJ2-6): DVKVTQSSRYLVKRTGEKVFLECVQDMDHENMFWYRQDPGLGLRLIYFSYDVKMKEKGDIPEGYSVSREKKERFSLILESASTNQTSMYLCASSLYSPGANVLTFGAGSRLTVL.

This sequence joins TRBV4-2 and TRBJ2-1; D may be TRBD2 (5 bases). This CDR3 comprises 15 residues. Germline V CDR1 and CDR2: LGHNA, YNFKEQ. The V end lost 1 base, the J end lost 6 bases, and 13 bases lay between the germline ends. This chain's CDR3 is CASSQGSGTFNEQFF. The DNA for the CDR3 is TGTGCCAGCAGCCAAGGCAGCGGAACATTCAATGAGCAGTTCTTC.

The chain recombines TRBV7-2 with TRBJ2-2; D is unclear. This CDR3 has 13 residues. V lost 5 bases and J 8 bases, leaving 12 bases between the germline ends. The germline V gene encodes CDR1 SGHTA and CDR2 FQGNSA. As DNA, the CDR3 is TGTGCCAGCAGCCCGCGCCTGGAGGGGGAGCTGTTTTTT. It codes for CASSPRLEGELFF.

This clonotype was seen repeatedly, ten times or more. The chain recombines TRBV27 with TRBJ2-7; a possible D gene is TRBD2 (6 bases). V gave up 4 bases and J gave up 2 bases, with 18 bases separating them. Germline assignment: CDR1 MNHEY and CDR2 SMNVEV (reference sequence). The CDR3 is made up of 16 amino acids. CDR3 amino acids: CASSYIGRGRTYEQYF. The CDR3 nucleotides read TGTGCCAGCAGTTATATCGGTCGGGGGAGAACCTACGAGCAGTACTTC.

A word on this clonotype: One end of the junction varies from germline; a read error may be responsible. The chain is built from TRBV7-7 and TRBJ1-1, with D maybe TRBD1 (6 bases). From germline, CDR1 is SSHAT and CDR2 FNYEAQ (reference sequence). The CDR3 has 13 amino acids. CDR3 protein: CASSLEGVTEAFF. For the CDR3, the DNA is TGTGCTAGCAGCTTAGAGGGGGTTACTGAAGCTTTCTTT.

The V gene is TRBV7-3, the J gene TRBJ1-2, with D unclear. The CDR3 has 13 residues. V lost 2 bases and J 8 bases, leaving 12 bases between the germline ends. The germline gives CDR1 SGHTA, CDR2 FQGTGA. This CDR3 reads CASSLRWWKGYTF. The DNA of the CDR3 is TGTGCCAGCAGCTTACGTTGGTGGAAAGGCTACACCTTC. The full variable domain, rest sourced from reference TRBV7-3 and TRBJ1-2, is GAGVSQTPSNKVTEKGKYVELRCDPISGHTALYWYRQSLGQGPEFLIYFQGTGAADDSGLPNDRFFAVRPEGSVSTLKIQRTERGDSAVYLCASSLRWWKGYTFGSGTRLTVV.

This clonotype has a handful of counts. The J gene is TRBJ1-5, the V gene TRBV7-2; D remains unclear. The germline V gene encodes CDR1 SGHTA and CDR2 FQGNSA. Trimming shortened V by 1 base and J by 0 bases, and 7 bases separated the two germline ends. The CDR3 sequence is 15 residues long. In nucleotides, the CDR3 is TGTGCCAGCAGCTTAGAGCGGTATAGCAATCAGCCCCAGCATTTT. Protein sequence: CASSLERYSNQPQHF. The full variable domain, completed using reference TRBV7-2 and TRBJ1-5, is GAGVSQSPSNKVTEKGKDVELRCDPISGHTALYWYRQSLGQGLEFLIYFQGNSAPDKSGLPSDRFSAERTGGSVSTLTIQRTQQEDSAVYLCASSLERYSNQPQHFGDGTRLSIL.

There are a few counts of this clonotype. The V gene is TRBV7-8, the J gene TRBJ1-3; possible D gene TRBD1, 6 bases. V was trimmed by 0 bases and J by 6 bases, leaving 9 bases between them. The germline V gene encodes CDR1 SGHVS and CDR2 FQNEAQ. This CDR3 contains 14 residues. The CDR3 protein is CASSLAPGANTIYF. CDR3 DNA: TGTGCCAGCAGCTTAGCCCCAGGGGCAAACACCATATATTTT. Looking up the rest from reference TRBV7-8 and TRBJ1-3 gives the full variable domain: GAGVSQSPRYKVAKRGQDVALRCDPISGHVSLFWYQQALGQGPEFLTYFQNEAQLDKSGLPSDRFFAERPEGSVSTLKIQRTQQEDSAVYLCASSLAPGANTIYFGEGSWLTVV.

Here the CDR3 reads CASSSAQGPGELFF. The CDR3 bases are TGTGCCAGCAGCTCGGCGCAGGGGCCCGGGGAGCTGTTTTTT. This chain connects TRBV7-2 to TRBJ2-2; D is perhaps TRBD1 (6 bases). CDR1 and CDR2 (germline): SGHTA, FQGNSA. The CDR3 has 14 amino acids. The ends were cut back, 4 bases at V and 6 bases at J, with 12 bases in the middle.

The chain uses TRBV28 and TRBJ1-1; no definite D call. Germline V gene data show CDR1 as MDHEN and CDR2 as SYDVKM. V shed 6 bases and J shed 4 bases, with 18 bases lying between them. The CDR3 has 15 amino acids. CDR3 nucleotides: TGTGCCAGCAGCGTACAGCCCCCGGGCGGCACTGAAGCTTTCTTT. As protein: CASSVQPPGGTEAFF.

The V and J genes are TRBV5-1 and TRBJ2-2, with 9 bases matching TRBD1. Per germline, CDR1 SGHRS and CDR2 YFSETQ. The V gene end was trimmed by 2 bases and the J gene end by 1 base; junction bases not matched to a gene: 6. The CDR3 is 17 amino acids. The DNA of the CDR3 is TGCGCCAGCAGCTTCTCAACAGGGGGCGAGAACACCGGGGAGCTGTTTTTT. The encoded protein is CASSFSTGGENTGELFF.

This clonotype was observed at least ten times. The chain recombines TRBV7-9 with TRBJ2-4, with D possibly being TRBD2 (5 bases). V shed 1 base and J shed 1 base, with 5 bases lying between them. CDR3 size: 14 residues. Per germline, CDR1 SEHNR and CDR2 FQNEAQ (reference sequence). The CDR3 spells CASSLGGAKNIQYF. The CDR3 DNA follows: TGTGCCAGCAGCTTAGGCGGGGCCAAAAACATTCAGTACTTC.

In this sample, this clonotype turned up many times. This rearrangement joins TRBV2 to TRBJ1-5, with 9 nucleotides matching TRBD1. There are 14 residues in the CDR3. Germline V gene lookup returns CDR1 SNHLY and CDR2 FYNNEI. After removal of 5 bases from V and 7 bases from J, the junction contained 6 bases not matched to a gene. CDR3 bases: TGTGCCAGCAGTACCGGGACAGGGAGACAGCCCCAGCATTTT. It translates to CASSTGTGRQPQHF.

The chain carries TRBV6-5 and TRBJ2-7, with 10 bases aligning to TRBD1. Germline V gene sequence: CDR1 MNHEY, CDR2 SVGAGI. The CDR3 has 16 residues. Unmatched junction bases numbered 13, after V lost 6 bases and J lost 5 bases. Written as DNA, the CDR3 is TGTGCCAGCAGCTCCGGGACAGGGGTTTTTACCAACGAGCAGTACTTC. It specifies CASSSGTGVFTNEQYF.

Only a few counts were recorded for this clonotype. The V call is TRBV10-3, the J call TRBJ1-1, with 11 bases matching TRBD1. The CDR3 is 16 amino acids. From germline, CDR1 is ENHRY and CDR2 SYGVKD. The junction had 13 bases not matched to a gene; V was cut back by 6 bases and J by 7 bases. The CDR3 coding sequence is TGTGCCATCAGGGCCGGGACAGGGGGAAGCTGGGTTGAAGCTTTCTTT. Its translation: CAIRAGTGGSWVEAFF.

This clonotype was observed at least ten times. The gene calls are TRBV3-1 and TRBJ1-2, with 7 bases matching TRBD1. The germline V gene has CDR1 LGHDT and CDR2 YNNKEL (reference sequence). V was pared by 4 bases and J by 4 bases, with 9 bases of the junction left unmatched. The CDR3 has 15 amino acids. The CDR3 DNA follows: TGTGCCAGCAGCCCCTTCCTCCGGGACAGCTATGGCTACACCTTC. Translated: CASSPFLRDSYGYTF.

J is TRBJ2-3 and V is TRBV6-4; TRBD2 matches at 10 bases. Trimming took 5 bases from V and 10 from J; bases not matched to a gene: 3. The CDR3 spans 12 residues. Germline CDR1 and CDR2: MRHNA and SNTAGT. The CDR3 DNA follows: TGTGCCAGCAGTACGGGGACTAGCGCGCAGTATTTT. This gives the protein CASSTGTSAQYF.

This chain links TRBV2 with TRBJ2-3, with TRBD2 matching over 9 bases. This CDR3 spans 14 amino acids. Germline V gene data show CDR1 as SNHLY and CDR2 as FYNNEI. With V trimmed by 6 bases and J by 6 bases, 7 bases remained unmatched. Here the CDR3 reads CASRPGLAGDTQYF. CDR3 DNA: TGTGCCAGCAGACCGGGACTAGCAGGCGATACGCAGTATTTT.

In this sample, this clonotype turned up a few times. The rearrangement joins TRBV25-1 to TRBJ2-7; 9 nucleotides line up with TRBD1. Germline V lookup: CDR1 MGHDK, CDR2 SYGVNS. The CDR3 totals 14 residues. Trimming took 5 bases from V and 6 from J; bases not matched to a gene: 8. CDR3 sequence reads: CASSNPGQGSEQYF. In DNA, the CDR3 is TGTGCCAGCAGTAACCCGGGACAGGGCTCCGAGCAGTACTTC.